A single sample is the source of the 24 T cell receptor beta chains below, sequenced in a study of blood T cell repertoires in COVID-19. Sequenced by immunoSEQ multiplex PCR; TCRdb stores in-frame clones only, minus some. This sample has about 290,000 clones, with around 85% found just once. Material: peripheral blood. The receptors were sampled from a woman aged 50 to 60 with active or convalescent COVID-19.

J is TRBJ2-5 and V is TRBV10-3; 10 bases line up with TRBD1. Germline trimming cut 2 bases from V and 5 bases from J; bases unmatched to any gene: 8. The CDR3 consists of 16 residues. Germline CDR1 ENHRY, CDR2 SYGVKD. The CDR3 region is CAISEGQGVILETQYF. The CDR3 nucleotides read TGTGCCATCAGTGAGGGACAGGGGGTGATTCTGGAGACCCAGTACTTC.

The chain couples TRBV10-3 to TRBJ1-2, with TRBD1 matching over 8 bases. Trimming took 2 bases from V and 3 from J; bases not matched to a gene: 17. In germline, CDR1 is ENHRY, CDR2 SYGVKD. The CDR3 consists of 19 residues. The CDR3 region has the DNA TGTGCCATCAGTGAGCCAACGAGAAGAATCCTACAGGGGGACTATGGCTACACCTTC. Translated, it gives CAISEPTRRILQGDYGYTF.

This sequence joins TRBV5-5 and TRBJ2-3; 9 positions match TRBD2. Per germline, CDR1 SGHKS and CDR2 YYEKEE (reference sequence). The CDR3 extends over 15 amino acids. V dropped 0 bases and J dropped 6; count of bases not matched to a gene: 5. DNA for the CDR3: TGTGCCAGCAGCTTGGCGCGGGAGGGCCGGGATACGCAGTATTTT. This codes for CASSLAREGRDTQYF.

The genes are TRBV11-3 and TRBJ2-1; a weak D match, TRBD2 (6 bases). CDR3 size: 14 residues. Trimming removed 5 bases at V and 8 bases at J, with 16 bases between. Germline V gives CDR1 SGHNT, CDR2 YENEEA. CDR3: CASSPLTSSHEQFF. CDR3 coding DNA: TGTGCCAGCAGCCCGCTGACTAGTTCCCATGAGCAGTTCTTC.

The chain has TRBV6-1 and TRBJ2-1; 8 nucleotides agree with TRBD1. V was pared by 2 bases and J by 6 bases, with 12 bases of the junction left unmatched. In germline, CDR1 is MNHNS, CDR2 SASEGT. The CDR3 is made up of 17 amino acids. As DNA, the CDR3 is TGTGCCAGCAGTGAAATTCCCGGACAGGGAGACTTCAATGAGCAGTTCTTC. It codes for CASSEIPGQGDFNEQFF.

A few counts support this clone. CDR3 in DNA: TGTGCCAGCAGTTGGGCAGGTAGCACAGATACGCAGTATTTT. This sequence encodes CASSWAGSTDTQYF. The chain joins TRBV25-1 to TRBJ2-3; unclear D gene. The ends were cut back, 5 bases at V and 0 bases at J, with 9 bases in the middle. The length of the CDR3 is 14 residues. Germline CDR1 and CDR2: MGHDK and SYGVNS.

This clone was observed a handful of times. The chain employs TRBV7-8 and TRBJ2-7, with 9 bases aligning to TRBD2. The germline CDR1 and CDR2 sequences are SGHVS and FQNEAQ. Trimming at V came to 5 bases and at J to 2 bases, leaving 16 bases not matched to a gene. The CDR3 is 18 residues long. The CDR3 loop is CASSATGAGGHKPYEQYF. In DNA, the CDR3 is TGTGCCAGCAGCGCTACCGGGGCGGGAGGGCATAAACCCTACGAGCAGTACTTC.

The gene calls are TRBV19 and TRBJ1-2, with no clear D. The germline CDR1 and CDR2 sequences are LNHDA and SQIVND (reference sequence). CDR3 length: 11 amino acids. V lost 5 bases and J lost 5, with 6 bases in between. The CDR3 nucleotides read TGTGCCAGTAGTTCGGGATATGGCTACACCTTC. As protein: CASSSGYGYTF. Drawing the rest from reference TRBV19 and TRBJ1-2, the complete variable domain is DGGITQSPKYLFRKEGQNVTLSCEQNLNHDAMYWYRQDPGQGLRLIYYSQIVNDFQKGDIAEGYSVSREKKESFPLTVTSAQKNPTAFYLCASSSGYGYTFGSGTRLTVV.

This chain connects TRBV7-6 to TRBJ2-7; TRBD2 aligns across 7 bases. Germline-derived CDR1 and CDR2 are SGHVS and FNYEAQ. V lost 5 bases to trimming and J lost 6 bases; unmatched junction nucleotides: 16. The CDR3 totals 16 residues. Here the CDR3 DNA reads TGTGCCAGCAGCCTGGCAGCCGGGACTATACTCACCGAGCAGTACTTC. Residues: CASSLAAGTILTEQYF.

V and J are TRBV6-2 or TRBV6-3 and TRBJ2-1; D is ambiguous. V was shortened by 5 bases and J by 0 bases, with 20 bases between the two germline ends. Germline CDR1 reads MNHEY; CDR2 reads SVGEGT. The CDR3 sequence is 18 residues long. CDR3 sequence reads: CASSPPNPSWSSYNEQFF. CDR3 in DNA: TGTGCCAGCAGTCCCCCCAACCCCTCTTGGAGCTCCTACAATGAGCAGTTCTTC.

This chain uses TRBV29-1 with TRBJ2-1, with D perhaps matching TRBD1 (6 bases). V lost 6 bases to trimming and J lost 6 bases, with 15 bases between them. Germline V lookup: CDR1 SQVTM, CDR2 ANQGSEA. The CDR3 runs 13 residues. DNA of the CDR3: TGCAGCGTCGTACCGGGACATTTCAATGAGCAGTTCTTC. This gives the protein CSVVPGHFNEQFF.

Points on this clone: Other DNA sequences of this sample code for an identical CDR3. The V call is TRBV27, the J call TRBJ1-3; D is unresolved. This CDR3 has 14 residues. Trimming removed 4 bases at V and 0 bases at J, with 7 bases between. CDR1 and CDR2 (germline): MNHEY, SMNVEV (reference sequence). The CDR3: CASSSRVSGNTIYF. In DNA form, the CDR3 reads TGTGCCAGCAGTTCCCGGGTCTCTGGAAACACCATATATTTT.

The chain uses TRBV30 and TRBJ2-3, with 11 bases matching TRBD2. Trimming removed 1 base from V and 4 bases from J; junction bases left unmatched: 7. This CDR3 has 16 amino acids. CDR1 GTSNPN and CDR2 SVGIG come from the germline V gene (reference sequence). The CDR3 sequence is CAWSGRLAGGPDTQYF. The CDR3 nucleotides are TGTGCCTGGAGTGGTCGGCTAGCGGGAGGTCCAGATACGCAGTATTTT.

This clone has only one observation. This chain connects TRBV5-1 to TRBJ1-1; perhaps TRBD1 as D (6 bases). The CDR3 covers 16 residues. The germline CDR1 and CDR2 sequences are SGHRS and YFSETQ. Trimming shortened V by 0 bases and J by 2 bases, and 14 bases separated the two germline ends. The CDR3 here is CASSLEGRGTNTEAFF. CDR3 sequence (DNA): TGCGCCAGCAGCTTGGAAGGGAGGGGGACTAACACTGAAGCTTTCTTT.

This clone was picked up a small number of times. V gene TRBV7-3 combines with J gene TRBJ2-3; maybe TRBD2 (7 bases). With 4 bases removed from V and 0 bases from J, the gap between germline ends came to 17 bases. Germline V gives CDR1 SGHTA, CDR2 FQGTGA. This CDR3 has 17 amino acids. CDR3 sequence reads: CASSSEGGFLSTDTQYF. DNA for the CDR3: TGTGCCAGCAGCTCCGAGGGGGGGTTCCTTAGCACAGATACGCAGTATTTT. The complete variable domain, with remaining parts taken from reference TRBV7-3 and TRBJ2-3, reads GAGVSQTPSNKVTEKGKYVELRCDPISGHTALYWYRQSLGQGPEFLIYFQGTGAADDSGLPNDRFFAVRPEGSVSTLKIQRTERGDSAVYLCASSSEGGFLSTDTQYFGPGTRLTVL.

The DNA of the CDR3 is TGTGCCAGCAGTTTCAGGTTGAACACTGAAGCTTTCTTT. Its translation: CASSFRLNTEAFF. V usage is TRBV27 and J usage is TRBJ1-1; D unresolved. The CDR3 totals 13 residues. V lost 3 bases to trimming and J lost 0 bases, with 5 bases between them. Germline V gene lookup returns CDR1 MNHEY and CDR2 SMNVEV (reference sequence).

V usage is TRBV6-5 and J usage is TRBJ1-4; D unclear. V lost 0 bases and J lost 3, with 8 bases in between. The V gene's germline CDR1 is MNHEY and CDR2 SVGAGI. The CDR3 runs 15 residues. The CDR3 protein is CASSYSGIPNEKLFF. The CDR3 DNA follows: TGTGCCAGCAGTTACTCCGGGATACCTAATGAAAAACTGTTTTTT.

The chain combines TRBV2 with TRBJ2-4; maybe TRBD2 (5 bases). Germline lookup yields CDR1 SNHLY and CDR2 FYNNEI. The CDR3 covers 15 residues. V gave up 8 bases and J gave up 2 bases, with 16 bases separating them. The CDR3 sequence is CASGRRPGSKNIQYF. CDR3 nucleotides: TGTGCCAGCGGACGGCGGCCGGGGTCCAAAAACATTCAGTACTTC.

The genes are TRBV6-5 and TRBJ2-7, with TRBD2 matching 8 bases. Germline V gene data show CDR1 as MNHEY and CDR2 as SVGAGI. Trimming removed 6 bases from V and 0 bases from J; junction bases left unmatched: 4. This CDR3 region has 14 residues. CDR3: CASRKRGSSYEQYF. The CDR3 region has the DNA TGTGCCAGCAGAAAGCGGGGGAGCTCCTACGAGCAGTACTTC.

The gene calls are TRBV9 and TRBJ1-2, with D perhaps TRBD1 (6 bases). Trimming left V 2 bases short and J 7 bases short, with 21 bases between. The germline V gene has CDR1 SGDLS and CDR2 YYNGEE. This CDR3 has 16 residues. CDR3: CASSVGWGGEGSGYTF. Here the CDR3 DNA reads TGTGCCAGCAGCGTTGGCTGGGGGGGCGAGGGGAGTGGCTACACCTTC.

V is TRBV27 and J is TRBJ2-1; a possible D gene is TRBD2 (6 bases). This CDR3 contains 17 residues. The V and J ends lost 1 base and 3 bases respectively, with 16 bases between them. CDR1 and CDR2 (germline): MNHEY, SMNVEV (reference sequence). In nucleotides, the CDR3 is TGTGCCAGCAGTTTATTTGGCGGGACTGTCGGCTACAATGAGCAGTTCTTC. This encodes CASSLFGGTVGYNEQFF.

This chain links TRBV15 with TRBJ1-1, with D perhaps matching TRBD1 (5 bases). The germline gives CDR1 LNHNV, CDR2 YYDKDF (reference sequence). V lost 0 bases and J 7 bases, leaving 12 bases between the germline ends. The CDR3 has 14 amino acids. CDR3 amino acids: CATSREQDASEAFF. CDR3 in DNA: TGTGCCACCAGCAGAGAACAGGACGCAAGTGAAGCTTTCTTT.

The chain links TRBV15 to TRBJ2-3; 11 bases map to TRBD2. The CDR3 runs to 13 residues. Per germline, CDR1 LNHNV and CDR2 YYDKDF (reference sequence). V dropped 5 bases and J dropped 9; count of bases not matched to a gene: 4. Written as DNA, the CDR3 is TGTGCCACCAGCCCTAGCGGGAGGCGGACGCAGTATTTT. Residues: CATSPSGRRTQYF.

V usage is TRBV5-5 and J usage is TRBJ1-2, with TRBD1 as a possible D gene (6 bases). V was shortened by 3 bases and J by 8 bases, with 23 bases between the two germline ends. Germline V gene lookup returns CDR1 SGHKS and CDR2 YYEKEE (reference sequence). The CDR3 is 16 residues long. This chain's CDR3 is CASSSSLGYGGGGYTF. CDR3 nucleotides: TGTGCCAGCAGCTCCAGCCTTGGGTATGGGGGCGGAGGCTACACCTTC.